This note documents a single T cell receptor beta chain sequence. This specimen comes from a study of blood T cell repertoires in COVID-19. Study summary: There were acute and convalescent COVID-19 samples, and they came from the United States, Italy and Spain. PBMCs, B-cell-depleted T cells, or T cells were the source of the cDNA or gDNA that made up the material.

The CDR3 is 15 residues long. Trimming took off 3 bases at V and 2 bases at J, with 10 bases between the two ends. From germline, CDR1 is KGHDR and CDR2 SFDVKD. The method was immunoSEQ multiplex PCR; TCRdb's version includes in-frame clones alone and lacks a portion of them. The table includes 85,000 to 110,000 clones, roughly 87% detected once. This receptor was taken from a man between 45 and 60 years old in a cohort sampled during active COVID-19. This chain links TRBV24-1 with TRBJ1-5; D is perhaps TRBD1 (6 bases). Sequences were obtained from peripheral blood. CDR3 loop: CATSDPRQGNQPQHF. CDR3 coding DNA: TGTGCCACCAGTGATCCCCGACAGGGCAATCAGCCCCAGCATTTT.